A selection of T cell receptor beta chains follows, all from one sample in a study of blood T cell repertoires in COVID-19. Only in-frame clones appear in the TCRdb table, and some are missing; sequencing was by immunoSEQ multiplex PCR. The sample lists fewer than 400,000 clones; roughly 90% were seen once. Material: peripheral blood. The receptors were sampled from a woman in her twenties or thirties with COVID-19, enrolled during active disease. Each CDR3 is given with its conserved first and last residue. Each record gives: CDR3 protein, CDR3 DNA, V gene, J gene, D gene, clone size. D genes are given only for firm matches. Rows may omit the clone size; those that give it use once, few, many or a size class.

CDR3 protein: CASSTGTGGVDYGYTF; CDR3 DNA: TGTGCCAGCAGCACTGGGACAGGGGGCGTGGACTATGGCTACACCTTC; V gene: TRBV7-9; J gene: TRBJ1-2; D gene: TRBD1; clone size: NA
CDR3 protein: CASSLLTGEDGYTF; CDR3 DNA: TGCGCCAGCAGCTTGCTGACAGGGGAGGATGGCTACACCTTC; V gene: TRBV5-1; J gene: TRBJ1-2; D gene: TRBD1; clone size: NA
CDR3 protein: CASSVGTNQETQYF; CDR3 DNA: TGTGCCAGCAGCGTAGGCACAAACCAAGAGACCCAGTACTTC; V gene: TRBV9; J gene: TRBJ2-5; D gene: NA; clone size: NA
CDR3 protein: CSVSGQPNTGELFF; CDR3 DNA: TGCAGCGTTTCGGGACAGCCGAACACCGGGGAGCTGTTTTTT; V gene: TRBV29-1; J gene: TRBJ2-2; D gene: TRBD1; clone size: NA
CDR3 protein: CASSGGRVGNYGYTF; CDR3 DNA: TGTGCCAGCAGTGGAGGCAGGGTGGGAAACTATGGCTACACCTTC; V gene: TRBV2; J gene: TRBJ1-2; D gene: NA; clone size: few
CDR3 protein: CASSSTTGDVKLFF; CDR3 DNA: TGCGCCAGCAGCTCTACGACAGGGGATGTAAAACTGTTTTTT; V gene: TRBV5-1; J gene: TRBJ1-4; D gene: TRBD1; clone size: NA
CDR3 protein: CSAPGNTEAFF; CDR3 DNA: TGCAGTGCACCGGGGAACACTGAAGCTTTCTTT; V gene: TRBV20-1; J gene: TRBJ1-1; D gene: NA; clone size: NA
CDR3 protein: CATSDSGQARISYEQYF; CDR3 DNA: TGTGCCACCAGTGACTCTGGACAGGCCCGGATATCCTACGAGCAGTACTTC; V gene: TRBV24-1; J gene: TRBJ2-7; D gene: TRBD1; clone size: NA
CDR3 protein: CASSLSGGNEKLFF; CDR3 DNA: TGTGCCAGCAGCCTTTCCGGGGGGAATGAAAAACTGTTTTTT; V gene: TRBV9; J gene: TRBJ1-4; D gene: NA; clone size: NA
CDR3 protein: CASSRAFRDSPLHF; CDR3 DNA: TGTGCCAGCAGTAGGGCCTTCAGGGATTCACCCCTCCACTTT; V gene: TRBV6-5; J gene: TRBJ1-6; D gene: NA; clone size: NA
CDR3 protein: CASSPQGAFEAFF; CDR3 DNA: TGTGCCAGCTCACCACAGGGGGCATTTGAAGCTTTCTTT; V gene: TRBV18; J gene: TRBJ1-1; D gene: TRBD1; clone size: NA
CDR3 protein: CASSLVGEANYGYTF; CDR3 DNA: TGCGCCAGCAGCTTGGTCGGGGAAGCAAACTATGGCTACACCTTC; V gene: TRBV5-1; J gene: TRBJ1-2; D gene: NA; clone size: once
CDR3 protein: CASSVGGTGEETQYF; CDR3 DNA: TGTGCCAGCAGCGTGGGAGGGACAGGGGAAGAGACCCAGTACTTC; V gene: TRBV11-2; J gene: TRBJ2-5; D gene: TRBD1; clone size: NA
CDR3 protein: CAISEDTSGSWYNEQFF; CDR3 DNA: TGTGCCATCAGTGAGGATACTAGCGGGAGTTGGTACAATGAGCAGTTCTTC; V gene: TRBV10-3; J gene: TRBJ2-1; D gene: TRBD2; clone size: NA
CDR3 protein: CASSLRLAKGYNEQFF; CDR3 DNA: TGTGCCAGCAGTTTAAGGCTAGCCAAGGGCTACAATGAGCAGTTCTTC; V gene: TRBV27; J gene: TRBJ2-1; D gene: NA; clone size: NA
CDR3 protein: CATSAGTGVQETQYF; CDR3 DNA: TGTGCCACCAGCGCCGGGACAGGGGTTCAAGAGACCCAGTACTTC; V gene: TRBV15; J gene: TRBJ2-5; D gene: TRBD1; clone size: NA
CDR3 protein: CASSDWGGSTDTQYF; CDR3 DNA: TGTGCCAGCAGTGACTGGGGCGGAAGCACAGATACGCAGTATTTT; V gene: TRBV6-4; J gene: TRBJ2-3; D gene: NA; clone size: NA
CDR3 protein: CASSPTDTGELFF; CDR3 DNA: TGTGCCAGCTCACCGACAGACACCGGGGAGCTGTTTTTT; V gene: TRBV18; J gene: TRBJ2-2; D gene: NA; clone size: NA
CDR3 protein: CASSLEARGDQPQHF; CDR3 DNA: TGTGCCAGCAGTTTAGAGGCCAGGGGCGATCAGCCCCAGCATTTT; V gene: TRBV27; J gene: TRBJ1-5; D gene: NA; clone size: NA
CDR3 protein: CAWSQGTSSNQPQHF; CDR3 DNA: TGTGCCTGGAGCCAGGGAACTTCGAGCAATCAGCCCCAGCATTTT; V gene: TRBV30; J gene: TRBJ1-5; D gene: NA; clone size: once
CDR3 protein: CASGAGTSGKETQYF; CDR3 DNA: TGTGCTAGTGGGGCCGGGACTAGCGGGAAAGAGACCCAGTACTTC; V gene: TRBV12-5; J gene: TRBJ2-5; D gene: TRBD2; clone size: NA
CDR3 protein: CASSQGDWGYNEQFF; CDR3 DNA: TGTGCCAGCAGCCAAGGGGACTGGGGGTACAATGAGCAGTTCTTC; V gene: TRBV3-1/TRBV3-2; J gene: TRBJ2-1; D gene: NA; clone size: once
CDR3 protein: CASGWAGPEEQYF; CDR3 DNA: TGTGCCAGCGGATGGGCGGGGCCTGAGGAGCAGTACTTC; V gene: TRBV27; J gene: TRBJ2-7; D gene: NA; clone size: NA
CDR3 protein: CASSPRTSGSVEQFF; CDR3 DNA: TGCGCCAGCAGCCCAAGGACTAGCGGGAGTGTGGAGCAGTTCTTC; V gene: TRBV5-1; J gene: TRBJ2-1; D gene: TRBD2; clone size: NA
CDR3 protein: CASSQVGGDEQYF; CDR3 DNA: TGTGCCAGCAGCCAAGTAGGGGGGGACGAGCAGTACTTC; V gene: TRBV14; J gene: TRBJ2-7; D gene: NA; clone size: NA
CDR3 protein: CASSLGASGRGAGQFF; CDR3 DNA: TGTGCCAGCAGCTTGGGGGCTAGCGGGAGAGGGGCGGGGCAGTTCTTC; V gene: TRBV5-4; J gene: TRBJ2-1; D gene: TRBD2; clone size: NA
CDR3 protein: CAWSPNRGNGYTF; CDR3 DNA: TGTGCCTGGAGCCCAAACAGGGGGAATGGCTACACCTTC; V gene: TRBV30; J gene: TRBJ1-2; D gene: TRBD1; clone size: NA